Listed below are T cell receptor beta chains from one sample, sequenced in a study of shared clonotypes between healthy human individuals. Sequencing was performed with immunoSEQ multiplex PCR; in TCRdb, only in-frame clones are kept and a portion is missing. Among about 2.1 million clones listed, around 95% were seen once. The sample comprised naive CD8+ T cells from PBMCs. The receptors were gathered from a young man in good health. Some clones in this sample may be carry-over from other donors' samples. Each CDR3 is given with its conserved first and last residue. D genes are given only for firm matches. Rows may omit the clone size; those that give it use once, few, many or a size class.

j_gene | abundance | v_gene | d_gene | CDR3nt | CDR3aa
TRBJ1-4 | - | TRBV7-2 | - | TGTGCCAGCAGCCTAGAAGGACGGACTAATGAAAAACTGTTTTTT | CASSLEGRTNEKLFF
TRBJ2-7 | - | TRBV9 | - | TGTGCCAGCAGCGTGGGGAGGCCAGCTTCCTACGAGCAGTACTTC | CASSVGRPASYEQYF
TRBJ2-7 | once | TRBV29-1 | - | TGCAGCGTTGTGGGGGGAAACTCCTACGAGCAGTACTTC | CSVVGGNSYEQYF
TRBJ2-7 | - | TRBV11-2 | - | TGTGCCAGCAGCTTAGTTGCAGGGAAGGGGGAGCAGTACTTC | CASSLVAGKGEQYF
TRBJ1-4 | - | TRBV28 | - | TGTGCCAGCAGTAAATCGGGCGCGGGATATGAAAAACTGTTTTTT | CASSKSGAGYEKLFF
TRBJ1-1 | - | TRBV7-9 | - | TGTGCCAGCAACGGAGACCGTCAGGACACTGAAGCTTTCTTT | CASNGDRQDTEAFF
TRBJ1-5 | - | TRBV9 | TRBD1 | TGTGCCAGCAGCGCAGGGGGGAGCAATCAGCCCCAGCATTTT | CASSAGGSNQPQHF
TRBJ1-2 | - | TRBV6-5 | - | TGTGCCAGCAGTTACGATTCAGGCGCCTCATACTATGGCTACACCTTC | CASSYDSGASYYGYTF
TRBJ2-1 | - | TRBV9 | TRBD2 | TGTGCCAGCAGCGTAACTAGCGCGTACAATGAGCAGTTCTTC | CASSVTSAYNEQFF
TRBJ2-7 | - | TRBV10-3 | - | TGTGCCATCTCCGCTGGGGCCCCTACCTACGAGCAGTACTTC | CAISAGAPTYEQYF
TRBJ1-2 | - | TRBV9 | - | TGTGCCAGCAGCCTATCCTCGGGCAGCACCTATGGCTACACCTTC | CASSLSSGSTYGYTF
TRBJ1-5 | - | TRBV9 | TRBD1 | TGTGCCAGCAGTGCCACCGGGACAGAGAATCAGCCCCAGCATTTT | CASSATGTENQPQHF
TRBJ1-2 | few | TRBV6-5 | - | TGTGCCAGCAGTTACGCGGGTACCTATGGCTACACCTTC | CASSYAGTYGYTF
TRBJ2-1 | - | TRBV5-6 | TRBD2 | TGTGCCAGCAGCTTGGAAACTAGCGGCTACAATGAGCAGTTCTTC | CASSLETSGYNEQFF
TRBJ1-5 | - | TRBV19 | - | TGTGCCAGTAGTTGGCGCGGGCCGATTCAGCCCCAGCATTTT | CASSWRGPIQPQHF
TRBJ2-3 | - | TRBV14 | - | TGTGCCAGCAGGGCTGCAGGGCCAGATACGCAGTATTTT | CASRAAGPDTQYF